What follows are 13 T cell receptor beta chains derived from one specimen sequenced in a study of cytomegalovirus exposure and HLA in healthy donors. TCRdb's table, derived via immunoSEQ multiplex PCR, lists solely in-frame clones and lacks some. The sample consists of around 63,000 clones, about 89% of them appearing once. The material sequenced was PBMCs. Receptors were obtained from a woman aged 18-29 years in good health and CMV-seronegative.

The chain is built from TRBV10-1 and TRBJ1-1, with 9 positions matching TRBD1. The V gene end was trimmed by 3 bases and the J gene end by 1 base; junction bases not matched to a gene: 3. CDR3 length: 15 residues. CDR1 and CDR2 (germline): WNHNN, SYGVQD (reference sequence). CDR3 residues: CASSDPGQGNTEAFF. CDR3 coding DNA: TGCGCCAGCAGTGACCCGGGACAGGGGAACACTGAAGCTTTCTTT.

This chain uses TRBV28 with TRBJ2-3; D not resolved. This CDR3 has 14 amino acids. CDR1 and CDR2 (germline): MDHEN, SYDVKM. The V gene lost 3 bases and the J gene lost 6 bases, with 13 bases spanning the gap. In DNA, the CDR3 is TGTGCCAGCAGTTTTTCCCGCCCACGGGATACGCAGTATTTT. Translating it yields CASSFSRPRDTQYF.

The rearrangement joins TRBV6-1 to TRBJ1-4; D is perhaps TRBD1 (6 bases). The germline V gene has CDR1 MNHNS and CDR2 SASEGT. The CDR3 covers 16 residues. The ends were cut back, 0 bases at V and 8 bases at J, with 16 bases in the middle. The CDR3 sequence is CASSEALQGRREKLFF. CDR3 sequence (DNA): TGTGCCAGCAGTGAAGCGCTTCAGGGGCGAAGGGAAAAACTGTTTTTT.

V usage is TRBV5-1 and J usage is TRBJ2-2, with D possibly being TRBD1 (5 bases). Germline-derived CDR1 and CDR2 are SGHRS and YFSETQ. The CDR3 loop spans 15 amino acids. V lost 2 bases to trimming and J lost 0 bases, with 8 bases between them. CDR3 sequence (DNA): TGCGCCAGCAGCTTCGACAGAGCGAACACCGGGGAGCTGTTTTTT. Encoded protein: CASSFDRANTGELFF.

This clone was counted once. The chain uses TRBV6-5 and TRBJ2-7, with D perhaps matching TRBD2 (6 bases). Between the trimmed V and J ends, which lost 3 bases and 5 bases, there was a span of 14 bases. This CDR3 spans 14 amino acids. Germline V gene data show CDR1 as MNHEY and CDR2 as SVGAGI. The CDR3: CASSYRRESNEQYF. CDR3 sequence (DNA): TGTGCCAGCAGTTATAGGAGGGAGTCCAACGAGCAGTACTTC.

The J gene is TRBJ2-3, the V gene TRBV12-5; a weak D match, TRBD1 (5 bases). The CDR3 covers 16 residues. The V end lost 0 bases, the J end lost 1 base, and 11 bases lay between the germline ends. The germline V gene has CDR1 LGHNT and CDR2 FRNRAP. CDR3 DNA: TGTGCTAGTGGTTTGGTATTAGGGGCAGGCACAGATACGCAGTATTTT. Translation: CASGLVLGAGTDTQYF.

The chain links TRBV9 to TRBJ2-7; TRBD2 matches at 12 bases. V lost 4 bases to trimming and J lost 4 bases; unmatched junction nucleotides: 6. The CDR3 is made up of 15 amino acids. CDR1 and CDR2 from the germline V gene are SGDLS and YYNGEE. The CDR3: CASSPSGRGGYEQYF. The CDR3 bases are TGTGCCAGCAGCCCTAGCGGGAGGGGGGGTTACGAGCAGTACTTC.

The chain uses TRBV6-4 and TRBJ1-6; TRBD1 matches at 7 bases. The junction had 9 bases not matched to a gene; V was cut back by 5 bases and J by 2 bases. Germline lookup yields CDR1 MRHNA and CDR2 SNTAGT. The CDR3 extends over 17 amino acids. The CDR3, as DNA: TGTGCCAGCAGTTACCAGGGACAGATCGCCTATAATTCACCCCTCCACTTT. It is translated as CASSYQGQIAYNSPLHF.

DNA of the CDR3: TGTGCCAGCAGCGTAGTGCCCTGGGGGGACATTCAGTACTTC. Translating it yields CASSVVPWGDIQYF. The genes are TRBV9 and TRBJ2-4; the D gene is possibly TRBD2 (6 bases). This CDR3 comprises 14 residues. Germline-derived CDR1 and CDR2 are SGDLS and YYNGEE. The ends were cut back, 0 bases at V and 8 bases at J, with 12 bases in the middle.

The chain employs TRBV28 and TRBJ1-2, with 7 bases aligning to TRBD1. Trimming took 3 bases from V and 4 from J; bases not matched to a gene: 2. Germline values: CDR1 MDHEN, CDR2 SYDVKM. The CDR3 sequence is 13 residues long. CDR3 sequence reads: CASSLRTGYGYTF. DNA for the CDR3: TGTGCCAGCAGTTTGAGGACAGGCTATGGCTACACCTTC.

The V call is TRBV30, the J call TRBJ1-3, with D possibly being TRBD1 (5 bases). CDR1 and CDR2 (germline): GTSNPN, SVGIG (reference sequence). The CDR3 contains 15 residues. The V end lost 0 bases, the J end lost 4 bases, and 13 bases lay between the germline ends. The CDR3 sequence is CAWSVHRTGGNTIYF. The CDR3 region has the DNA TGTGCCTGGAGTGTACACAGGACCGGAGGAAACACCATATATTTT.

The rearrangement joins TRBV28 to TRBJ2-7; 9 bases are a match to TRBD1. The length of the CDR3 is 19 residues. CDR1 MDHEN and CDR2 SYDVKM come from the germline V gene. The V segment lost 7 bases and the J segment 2 bases; nucleotides outside the gene matches: 21. Here the CDR3 reads CASIPWGQGTLGLTYEQYF. The CDR3 DNA reads TGTGCCAGCATCCCCTGGGGACAGGGAACGCTGGGACTGACCTACGAGCAGTACTTC.

The chain is built from TRBV5-5 and TRBJ2-2; TRBD1 matches at 7 bases. Germline V gives CDR1 SGHKS, CDR2 YYEKEE (reference sequence). The length of the CDR3 is 16 residues. With V trimmed by 3 bases and J by 0 bases, 5 bases remained unmatched. CDR3 amino acids: CASSSYGTANTGELFF. The DNA of the CDR3 is TGTGCCAGCAGCTCATATGGGACAGCGAACACCGGGGAGCTGTTTTTT. The full variable domain, its missing parts supplied by reference TRBV5-5 and TRBJ2-2, is DAGVTQSPTHLIKTRGQQVTLRCSPISGHKSVSWYQQVLGQGPQFIFQYYEKEERGRGNFPDRFSARQFPNYSSELNVNALLLGDSALYLCASSSYGTANTGELFFGEGSRLTVL.